This TCR beta chain was identified in a study of post-analysis software for immune sequencing data. Study-level points and caveats: TRBV5-6, TRBV5-1 and TRBV20-1 were among four or five TRBV segments more frequent in patients than controls.

CDR1 and CDR2 from the germline V gene are MNHEY and SMNVEV (reference sequence). The CDR3 is 14 residues long. The V and J ends lost 6 bases and 4 bases, in that order; junction bases with no gene match: 7. Of note for this clonotype: The antigen is unknown.

Researchers reported that TCR beta cDNA libraries carried unique molecular identifiers. In TCRdb, the PCR reads were re-called with MiXCR into one record per CDR3 protein. The table shows roughly 730,000 distinct CDR3 sequences, with 25% to 30% occurring only once. Specimen: blood. The sequence came from a girl aged 5-17 years with multiple sclerosis. The chain combines TRBV27 with TRBJ2-7, with TRBD1 matching over 9 bases. The CDR3 spells CASREKQGAYEQYF. The CDR3 DNA reads TGTGCCAGCAGGGAAAAACAGGGGGCTTACGAGCAGTACTTC.